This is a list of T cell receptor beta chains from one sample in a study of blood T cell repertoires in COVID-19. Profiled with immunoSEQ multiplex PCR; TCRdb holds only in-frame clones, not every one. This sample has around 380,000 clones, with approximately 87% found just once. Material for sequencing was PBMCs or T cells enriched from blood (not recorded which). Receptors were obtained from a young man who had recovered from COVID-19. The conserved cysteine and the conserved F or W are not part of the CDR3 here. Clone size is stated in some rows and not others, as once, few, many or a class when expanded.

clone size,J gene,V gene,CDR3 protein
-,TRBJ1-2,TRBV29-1,SVGQGNGYT
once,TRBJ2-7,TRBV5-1,ASAEGTGAYEQY
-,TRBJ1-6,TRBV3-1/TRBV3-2,ASSQVSFYNSPLH
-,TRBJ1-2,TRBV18,ATTQAPVLYGYT
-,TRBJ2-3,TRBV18,ASSPPVRTDTQY
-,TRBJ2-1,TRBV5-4,ASTTFPREPYNEQF
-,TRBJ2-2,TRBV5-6,ASSLSPGGNTGELF
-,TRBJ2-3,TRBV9,ASSIPRDTQY
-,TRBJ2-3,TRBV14,ASSQFQGVITDTQY
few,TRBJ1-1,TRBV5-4,ASSLGPLGQGVVNTEAF
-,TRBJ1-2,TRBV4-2,ASSQQGTIANYGYT
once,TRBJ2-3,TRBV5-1,ASSLARGGPDTQY
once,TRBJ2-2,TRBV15,ATSKGHENTGELF
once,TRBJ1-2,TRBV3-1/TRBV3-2,ASSQGAGTEYDYT
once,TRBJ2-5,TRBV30,AWRESGDQETQY
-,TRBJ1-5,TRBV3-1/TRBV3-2,ASSQEPRGNQPQH
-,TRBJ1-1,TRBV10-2,ASSDSRNTEAF
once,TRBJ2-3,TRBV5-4,ASSLGMGPDTQY
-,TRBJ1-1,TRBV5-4,ASSPRMAGMNTEAF
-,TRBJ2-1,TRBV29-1,SVLIAGGREF
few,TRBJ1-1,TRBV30,AWTYGFASTEAF
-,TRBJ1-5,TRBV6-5,ASSDGIDQPQH
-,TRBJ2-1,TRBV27,ASSFIYRGRNNEQF
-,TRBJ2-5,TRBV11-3,ASSSRGPETQY
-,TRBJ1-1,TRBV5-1,ASSLGWGRPFEAF
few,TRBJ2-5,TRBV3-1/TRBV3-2,ASSHPGLKKETQY
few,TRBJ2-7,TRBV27,ASSFPLGGKEQY